This TCR beta chain was captured by sequencing in a study of blood T cell repertoires in COVID-19. Authors' data handling: Amplification from reference gene primers served as the basis for estimated nucleated cell counts. Profiled with immunoSEQ multiplex PCR; TCRdb holds only in-frame clones, not every one. V and J calls and clone size are as listed in that table; D and trimming were resolved from the DNA. The sample consists of about 210,000 clones, around 87% of them appearing once. This sequence was found in a man aged 55 to 70 with acute or convalescent COVID-19. Material for sequencing was peripheral blood.

CDR3 coding DNA: TGTGCCAGCAGCCCGTCCGCAGGGCGATATGTCAATGAGCAGTTCTTC. This codes for CASSPSAGRYVNEQFF. The chain couples TRBV7-3 to TRBJ2-1; the D gene is possibly TRBD1 (5 bases). V lost 5 bases and J lost 6, with 20 bases in between. The CDR3 spans 16 residues. The germline gives CDR1 SGHTA, CDR2 FQGTGA.